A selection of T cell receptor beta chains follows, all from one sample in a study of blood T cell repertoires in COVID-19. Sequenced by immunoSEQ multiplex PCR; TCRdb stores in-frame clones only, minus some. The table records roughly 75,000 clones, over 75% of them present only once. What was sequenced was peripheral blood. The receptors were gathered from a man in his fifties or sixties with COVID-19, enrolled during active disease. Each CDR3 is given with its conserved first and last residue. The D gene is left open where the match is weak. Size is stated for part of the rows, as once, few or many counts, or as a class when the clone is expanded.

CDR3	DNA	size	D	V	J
CASSLATGIGGNTIYF	TGCGCCAGCAGCTTGGCTACAGGGATTGGTGGAAACACCATATATTTT	-	-	TRBV5-1	TRBJ1-3
CATSAVYNEQFF	TGTGCCACCTCAGCGGTCTACAATGAGCAGTTCTTC	few	-	TRBV19	TRBJ2-1
CASRAFYNSPLHF	TGTGCCAGCAGGGCATTTTATAATTCACCCCTCCACTTT	-	-	TRBV6-5	TRBJ1-6
CASSSTARGNEQFF	TGTGCCAGCAGCTCAACAGCCCGGGGAAATGAGCAGTTCTTC	-	-	TRBV7-2	TRBJ2-1
CASSFARAGNEKLFF	TGCGCCAGCAGCTTTGCCAGGGCAGGGAATGAAAAACTGTTTTTT	-	-	TRBV5-1	TRBJ1-4
CASSVEAGADYSNQPQHF	TGTGCCAGCAGCGTAGAAGCAGGGGCCGATTATAGCAATCAGCCCCAGCATTTT	-	-	TRBV9	TRBJ1-5
CASSPDPGNSPLHF	TGTGCCAGCTCACCAGATCCAGGGAATTCACCCCTCCACTTT	few	-	TRBV18	TRBJ1-6
CASSLREGLNQPQHF	TGTGCCAGCAGCCTGAGGGAGGGTTTGAATCAGCCCCAGCATTTT	-	-	TRBV28	TRBJ1-5
CASSGQDTGELFF	TGTGCCAGCAGCGGGCAAGACACCGGGGAGCTGTTTTTT	once	-	TRBV11-2	TRBJ2-2
CASSEWGGADEKLFF	TGTGCCAGCAGTGAATGGGGGGGGGCTGATGAAAAACTGTTTTTT	-	-	TRBV25-1	TRBJ1-4
CASSAAGGEEQYF	TGTGCCAGCTCTGCGGCGGGGGGTGAGGAGCAGTACTTC	-	TRBD2	TRBV18	TRBJ2-7
CASSDRGSYEQYF	TGTGCCAGCTCGGACAGGGGATCCTACGAGCAGTACTTC	-	TRBD1	TRBV27	TRBJ2-7
CASSPRQGQETQYF	TGTGCCAGCTCACCAAGGCAGGGCCAAGAGACCCAGTACTTC	-	-	TRBV18	TRBJ2-5